This T cell receptor (beta chain) was obtained from a study of blood T cell repertoires in COVID-19. Study as a whole: Researchers got acute and convalescent COVID-19 samples from the United States, Italy and Spain. T cells, B-cell-depleted T cells, or PBMCs supplied cDNA or gDNA.

Germline CDR1 is SNHLY and CDR2 is FYNNEI. This CDR3 region has 14 residues. Trimming took 3 bases from V and 0 from J, leaving 9 bases between them. Profiled with immunoSEQ multiplex PCR; TCRdb holds only in-frame clones, not every one. This sample has approximately 170,000 clones, with roughly 84% found just once. This TCR came from a woman of 80 years or more with active or convalescent COVID-19. Sequenced sample: peripheral blood. The chain is built from TRBV2 and TRBJ2-7; TRBD2 is a possible D gene (5 bases). CDR3 in amino acids: CASSEWRTSYEQYF. The CDR3 region has the DNA TGTGCCAGCAGTGAGTGGAGGACCTCCTACGAGCAGTACTTC.